One and the same sample provided the 32 T cell receptor beta chains below, sequenced in a study of vaccination and CD4 T cells after COVID-19. What these receptors recognize is not known. The treatment: roughly 10-day PBMC culture with coronavirus spike peptide pools or control peptides (ViraFEST assay). An Oncomine TCR Beta short-read assay was used to sequence the DNA from cultured CD4+ T cells. TCRdb redid the calling of the PCR reads with MiXCR, one entry per CDR3 protein. Of 15,000 to 20,000 distinct CDR3 sequences in the sample, over 55% were seen once. Sequencing input: CD4+ T cells from blood, cultured in vitro. The source of these receptors is a human donor who had recovered from COVID-19.

The J gene is TRBJ1-6, the V gene TRBV20-1; no clear D gene. The CDR3 has 14 amino acids. The V end lost 0 bases, the J end lost 4 bases, and 7 bases lay between the germline ends. In germline, CDR1 is DFQATT, CDR2 SNEGSKA (reference sequence). As DNA, the CDR3 is TGCAGTGCTAGAGACGGCAGATATAATTCACCCCTCCACTTT. The encoded protein is CSARDGRYNSPLHF.

The chain couples TRBV20-1 to TRBJ1-6; 8 bases are shared with TRBD1. The CDR3 sequence is 16 residues long. V shed 3 bases, J shed 6 bases, and the junction held 10 bases outside the gene matches. The germline CDR1 and CDR2 sequences are DFQATT and SNEGSKA (reference sequence). The CDR3 nucleotides read TGCAGTGCTAGCGTACCTGGGACAGGCAGTAATTCACCCCTCCACTTT. It encodes CSASVPGTGSNSPLHF.

The chain uses TRBV7-2 and TRBJ2-1; tentative D call: TRBD2 (5 bases). CDR1 and CDR2 (germline): SGHTA, FQGNSA. Trimming took 3 bases from V and 8 from J, leaving 14 bases between them. The CDR3 is made up of 14 amino acids. The CDR3 coding sequence is TGTGCCAGCAGCTTGCGAGGGAGAGGCGATGAGCAGTTCTTC. Encoded protein: CASSLRGRGDEQFF.

The chain employs TRBV19 and TRBJ1-1; 8 nucleotides line up with TRBD1. The length of the CDR3 is 16 residues. Germline V lookup: CDR1 LNHDA, CDR2 SQIVND (reference sequence). Unmatched junction bases numbered 7, after V lost 1 base and J lost 3 bases. The CDR3 region is CASSIGGSRGHTEAFF. CDR3 nucleotides: TGTGCCAGTAGTATAGGGGGGAGCAGGGGGCACACTGAAGCTTTCTTT. The entire variable domain, with the rest obtained from reference TRBV19 and TRBJ1-1, is as follows: DGGITQSPKYLFRKEGQNVTLSCEQNLNHDAMYWYRQDPGQGLRLIYYSQIVNDFQKGDIAEGYSVSREKKESFPLTVTSAQKNPTAFYLCASSIGGSRGHTEAFFGQGTRLTVV.

CDR3 DNA: TGTGCCAGCAGTTGGTATGGCAGGGGTTCGTATGAGCAGTTCTTC. It specifies CASSWYGRGSYEQFF. The chain carries TRBV7-9 and TRBJ2-1; TRBD1 might be the D (6 bases). Trimming took 6 bases from V and 8 from J, leaving 20 bases between them. The CDR3 has 15 amino acids. Per germline, CDR1 SEHNR and CDR2 FQNEAQ (reference sequence).

The sample holds a few counts of this clonotype. The chain combines TRBV27 with TRBJ2-3; 9 bases are shared with TRBD1. Germline V gene lookup returns CDR1 MNHEY and CDR2 SMNVEV (reference sequence). Trimming cost V 6 bases and J 1 base; bases outside gene matches: 5. The CDR3 sequence is 15 residues long. Here the CDR3 DNA reads TGTGCCAGCAGATTACAGGGGGCTCGCACAGATACGCAGTATTTT. It is translated as CASRLQGARTDTQYF.

V gene TRBV6-5 combines with J gene TRBJ2-5; 9 bases are a match to TRBD1. V dropped 0 bases and J dropped 5; count of bases not matched to a gene: 4. Germline V CDR1 and CDR2: MNHEY, SVGAGI. This CDR3 is built from 15 residues. The CDR3 sequence is CASSYSTGGTETQYF. The CDR3 bases are TGTGCCAGCAGTTACTCGACAGGGGGAACTGAGACCCAGTACTTC.

V and J are TRBV6-1 and TRBJ2-1, with 7 bases lining up with TRBD2. V was clipped by 7 bases and J by 9 bases; unmatched bases: 24. Germline V lookup: CDR1 MNHNS, CDR2 SASEGT. The CDR3 contains 18 residues. The CDR3 sequence: CASNEETSRGRYNGEQFF. For the CDR3, the DNA is TGTGCCAGCAACGAGGAGACTAGCCGCGGGCGCTACAATGGTGAGCAGTTCTTC.

This chain uses TRBV20-1 with TRBJ1-2; 7 bases map to TRBD1. The CDR3 is made up of 14 amino acids. Trimming took 5 bases from V and 6 from J; bases not matched to a gene: 12. Per germline, CDR1 DFQATT and CDR2 SNEGSKA (reference sequence). CDR3 protein: CSAEVRTGGDGYTF. CDR3 DNA: TGCAGTGCTGAGGTTAGGACAGGAGGGGATGGCTACACCTTC.

The gene calls are TRBV7-8 and TRBJ2-1; 10 bases line up with TRBD2. Losses at the gene ends were 7 bases for V and 6 bases for J; bases not matched to a gene: 9. Germline V CDR1 and CDR2: SGHVS, FQNEAQ. The CDR3 consists of 15 residues. CDR3 residues: CASTLAGAVSNEQFF. As DNA, the CDR3 is TGTGCCAGCACCCTAGCGGGAGCAGTTAGCAATGAGCAGTTCTTC. The full variable domain, in which reference TRBV7-8 and TRBJ2-1 provide the parts outside the CDR3, is GAGVSQSPRYKVAKRGQDVALRCDPISGHVSLFWYQQALGQGPEFLTYFQNEAQLDKSGLPSDRFFAERPEGSVSTLKIQRTQQEDSAVYLCASTLAGAVSNEQFFGPGTRLTVL.

CDR3 loop: CASSPNRVRRSNQPQHF. The DNA of the CDR3 is TGTGCCAGCAGTCCGAACAGGGTCCGTCGAAGCAATCAGCCCCAGCATTTT. The chain joins TRBV28 to TRBJ1-5, with a possible D match to TRBD1 (6 bases). The V and J ends lost 5 bases and 1 base respectively, with 18 bases between them. Germline CDR1 and CDR2: MDHEN and SYDVKM. The CDR3 contains 17 residues.

V usage is TRBV28 and J usage is TRBJ1-2; 8 bases match TRBD1. V was clipped by 3 bases and J by 5 bases; unmatched bases: 8. The CDR3 covers 15 residues. CDR1 MDHEN and CDR2 SYDVKM come from the germline V gene. CDR3 amino acids: CASSFIGTGLYGYTF. The CDR3 DNA sequence: TGTGCCAGCAGTTTTATCGGGACAGGTCTTTATGGCTACACCTTC.

This chain joins TRBV20-1 and TRBJ2-5, with 8 bases that match TRBD1. This CDR3 has 13 residues. Trimming took 6 bases from V and 5 from J; bases not matched to a gene: 8. CDR1 and CDR2 (germline): DFQATT, SNEGSKA (reference sequence). This chain's CDR3 is CSAVGQATETQYF. DNA for the CDR3: TGCAGTGCCGTGGGACAGGCGACGGAGACCCAGTACTTC.

The genes are TRBV5-4 and TRBJ2-5; D could derive from TRBD1 or TRBD2 (7 bases each). Per the germline V gene, CDR1 is SGHNT and CDR2 is YYREEE (reference sequence). Trimming shortened V by 0 bases and J by 5 bases, and 26 bases separated the two germline ends. This CDR3 region has 19 residues. CDR3 protein: CASSLDWGGGRPSRETQYF. DNA of the CDR3: TGTGCCAGCAGCTTGGACTGGGGAGGGGGCCGACCTTCTCGGGAGACCCAGTACTTC.

This chain joins TRBV5-1 and TRBJ2-7; 10 bases fit TRBD1. The germline V gene has CDR1 SGHRS and CDR2 YFSETQ. Trimming removed 4 bases from V and 6 bases from J; junction bases left unmatched: 7. The CDR3 length is 14 residues. The CDR3 DNA sequence: TGCGCCAGCAGCAATGGGGGACAGGGGTTCGAGCAGTACTTC. It encodes CASSNGGQGFEQYF. The complete variable domain, with remaining parts taken from reference TRBV5-1 and TRBJ2-7, reads KAGVTQTPRYLIKTRGQQVTLSCSPISGHRSVSWYQQTPGQGLQFLFEYFSETQRNKGNFPGRFSGRQFSNSRSEMNVSTLELGDSALYLCASSNGGQGFEQYFGPGTRLTVT.

The CDR3 loop is CASSSGTINQPQHF. The CDR3 DNA sequence: TGTGCCAGCAGTTCCGGGACAATCAATCAGCCCCAGCATTTT. The chain recombines TRBV6-5 with TRBJ1-5; TRBD1 is a possible D gene (6 bases). Germline-derived CDR1 and CDR2 are MNHEY and SVGAGI. V lost 4 bases and J 3 bases, leaving 10 bases between the germline ends. The CDR3 has 14 residues.

This clonotype turned up a few times. The chain employs TRBV20-1 and TRBJ1-1; D unclear. The germline V gene has CDR1 DFQATT and CDR2 SNEGSKA (reference sequence). This CDR3 is built from 14 residues. Deletions cut 0 bases from V and 1 base from J, with 9 bases between. CDR3 residues: CSARDASTNTEAFF. CDR3 bases: TGCAGTGCTAGAGATGCCAGCACGAACACTGAAGCTTTCTTT.

V usage is TRBV6-5 and J usage is TRBJ1-6, with D maybe TRBD1 (5 bases). This CDR3 is built from 17 residues. Looked up from germline, CDR1 is MNHEY and CDR2 is SVGAGI. V lost 2 bases and J 3 bases, leaving 14 bases between the germline ends. DNA of the CDR3: TGTGCCAGCAGTTACGGTGTGAGACAGATCTATAATTCACCCCTCCACTTT. Translation: CASSYGVRQIYNSPLHF.

Here the CDR3 reads CASVAGTGVRETQYF. DNA for the CDR3: TGTGCCAGCGTGGCCGGGACAGGGGTACGGGAGACCCAGTACTTC. This chain connects TRBV6-1 to TRBJ2-5, with 10 bases identical to TRBD1. V lost 8 bases to trimming and J lost 5 bases; unmatched junction nucleotides: 11. The CDR3 spans 15 residues. CDR1 is MNHNS and CDR2 is SASEGT in the germline V gene.

The rearrangement uses TRBV5-1 and TRBJ2-3; 16 bases are shared with TRBD2. V gave up 4 bases and J gave up 6 bases; unmatched junction bases: 2. CDR1 and CDR2 from the germline V gene are SGHRS and YFSETQ. This CDR3 region has 15 residues. The CDR3 region is CASSEGLAGGDTQYF. CDR3 DNA: TGCGCCAGCAGCGAGGGACTAGCGGGGGGGGATACGCAGTATTTT.

This clonotype was recorded once. V gene TRBV20-1 combines with J gene TRBJ1-5; D possibly corresponds to TRBD1 (5 bases). There are 14 residues in the CDR3. Trimming pared 3 bases from V and 3 bases from J, leaving 12 bases between. The V gene's germline CDR1 is DFQATT and CDR2 SNEGSKA (reference sequence). CDR3 sequence reads: CSASRQGSNQPQHF. The CDR3 DNA sequence: TGCAGTGCTAGTCGGCAGGGATCCAATCAGCCCCAGCATTTT.

V is TRBV20-1 and J is TRBJ1-5; 7 bases align to TRBD1. Germline loops: CDR1 DFQATT, CDR2 SNEGSKA (reference sequence). Trimming at V came to 4 bases and at J to 2 bases, leaving 2 bases not matched to a gene. This CDR3 is built from 13 residues. The CDR3 loop is CSANRGGNQPQHF. The DNA of the CDR3 is TGCAGTGCTAACAGGGGTGGCAATCAGCCCCAGCATTTT.

This clonotype was counted between two and nine times. The gene calls are TRBV11-3 and TRBJ2-7; D gene ambiguous. Trimming pared 0 bases from V and 7 bases from J, leaving 10 bases between. Germline CDR1 SGHNT, CDR2 YENEEA. The CDR3 sequence is 13 residues long. The CDR3 DNA is TGTGCCAGCAGCTTAGATGCTGGCACGGAGCAGTACTTC. It encodes CASSLDAGTEQYF.

In its sample, this clonotype was seen once. CDR3 in amino acids: CASSLGDTDTQYF. The CDR3 nucleotides read TGTGCCAGCAGCTTGGGGGACACAGATACGCAGTATTTT. V and J are TRBV11-3 and TRBJ2-3; D possibly uses TRBD1 or TRBD2 (5 bases each). The V and J ends lost 3 bases and 2 bases respectively, with 6 bases between them. Germline CDR1 SGHNT, CDR2 YENEEA. The length of the CDR3 is 13 residues.

The V and J genes are TRBV27 and TRBJ1-5, with a tentative D call TRBD1 (5 bases). The length of the CDR3 is 16 residues. CDR1 and CDR2 from the germline V gene are MNHEY and SMNVEV (reference sequence). Trimming shortened V by 4 bases and J by 0 bases, and 13 bases separated the two germline ends. The CDR3 loop reads CASSSGGGFSNQPQHF. The DNA of the CDR3 is TGTGCCAGCAGTTCCGGGGGAGGATTTAGCAATCAGCCCCAGCATTTT.

The J gene is TRBJ2-7, the V gene TRBV28; no clear D gene. With 5 bases removed from V and 0 bases from J, the gap between germline ends came to 14 bases. Per germline, CDR1 MDHEN and CDR2 SYDVKM. The CDR3 totals 15 residues. CDR3 sequence: CASSIPRTGSYEQYF. The CDR3 DNA is TGTGCCAGCAGTATTCCTCGAACCGGCTCCTACGAGCAGTACTTC.

This clonotype turned up a few times. This chain connects TRBV15 to TRBJ1-5, with D tentatively TRBD1 (5 bases). This CDR3 region has 17 residues. The V end was cut by 1 base, the J end by 2 bases, with 15 bases between. Germline values: CDR1 LNHNV, CDR2 YYDKDF (reference sequence). The CDR3 coding sequence is TGTGCCACCAGCAGAGGGGTGCGGGGCTGGGGCAATCAGCCCCAGCATTTT. Translation: CATSRGVRGWGNQPQHF.

This sequence joins TRBV7-9 and TRBJ1-2; the D is unclear. Trimming stripped 1 base from V and 2 bases from J, with 8 bases between. This CDR3 comprises 14 residues. CDR1 and CDR2 (germline): SEHNR, FQNEAQ (reference sequence). CDR3 sequence: CASSLVSGNYGYTF. The CDR3 bases are TGTGCCAGCAGCTTAGTGTCAGGCAACTATGGCTACACCTTC.

The chain couples TRBV27 to TRBJ2-3; tentatively, D is TRBD1 (5 bases). Germline CDR1 and CDR2: MNHEY and SMNVEV (reference sequence). V was clipped by 2 bases and J by 1 base, with 10 bases between them. There are 15 residues in the CDR3. CDR3 DNA sequence: TGTGCCAGCAGTTTAGGCAGGGTAGGCACAGATACGCAGTATTTT. Translated, it gives CASSLGRVGTDTQYF.

The genes are TRBV20-1 and TRBJ2-7; 14 bases match TRBD2. This CDR3 is built from 16 residues. V shed 5 bases, J shed 4 bases, and the junction held 10 bases outside the gene matches. Per the germline V gene, CDR1 is DFQATT and CDR2 is SNEGSKA (reference sequence). CDR3 in DNA: TGCAGTGCTCCTATCGGACTAGCGGGGGGCCGGTACGAGCAGTACTTC. Amino acids: CSAPIGLAGGRYEQYF.

Notes on this clonotype: One junction end disagrees with the germline gene, perhaps due to a read error. The V call is TRBV25-1, the J call TRBJ1-6; D not resolved. The germline gives CDR1 MGHDK, CDR2 SYGVNS. The CDR3 consists of 15 residues. CDR3 nucleotides: TGTGCTAGCAGCGCACCTGGCAGGAATAATTCACCCCTCCACTTT. It encodes CASSAPGRNNSPLHF.

The chain links TRBV6-1 to TRBJ2-1; 7 bases are a match to TRBD1. Germline V lookup: CDR1 MNHNS, CDR2 SASEGT. V shed 6 bases and J 11 bases; nucleotides not matched to a gene: 10. The CDR3 is made up of 13 amino acids. CDR3 protein: CASSPNRQGQQFF. CDR3 DNA sequence: TGTGCCAGCAGCCCTAATCGACAGGGACAGCAGTTCTTC.